Listed below are T cell receptor beta chains from one sample, sequenced in a study of T cell responses to AZD1222 COVID-19 vaccine. The assay was immunoSEQ multiplex PCR, and TCRdb's table has in-frame clones only and misses some. The sample has roughly 130,000 clones; about 86% are singletons. Sequenced material: peripheral blood, taken on day 0 of AZD1222 vaccination. Receptors were obtained from an adult in good health. The CDR3 runs from the conserved cysteine through the conserved F or W. A D gene is named only where the DNA matches it firmly. Clone size appears in some rows only: once, few, many, or a class for an expanded clone.

v_call,clone_size,j_call,d_call,cdr3_aa,cdr3_nt
TRBV6-5,.,TRBJ2-7,.,CASRKMTGQSYEQYF,TGTGCCAGCAGGAAGATGACAGGACAGTCCTACGAGCAGTACTTC
TRBV28,.,TRBJ1-6,.,CASSLVGEGNSPLHF,TGTGCCAGCAGTTTGGTAGGCGAGGGCAATTCACCCCTCCACTTT
TRBV19,.,TRBJ1-1,TRBD1,CASRDKGTVGTEAFF,TGTGCCAGTAGAGACAAAGGGACAGTGGGCACTGAAGCTTTCTTT
TRBV10-3,.,TRBJ2-1,.,CAISDGEIKVF,TGTGCCATCAGTGATGGGGAAATAAAGGTCTTC
TRBV4-1,once,TRBJ1-1,.,CASSQAGLGTEAFF,TGCGCCAGCAGCCAAGCAGGGTTAGGCACTGAAGCTTTCTTT
TRBV19,many,TRBJ1-3,.,CASSIDPNRVAGRGTIYF,TGTGCCAGTAGTATAGATCCGAACAGGGTCGCCGGTCGGGGCACCATATATTTT
TRBV2,.,TRBJ2-7,.,CASSAEGGEQYF,TGTGCCAGCAGTGCCGAGGGGGGCGAGCAGTACTTC
TRBV28,.,TRBJ1-4,TRBD1,CASSLVGQGGEKLFF,TGTGCCAGCAGTTTAGTCGGACAGGGGGGTGAAAAACTGTTTTTT
TRBV7-3,.,TRBJ2-5,TRBD2,CASSPRGERGPQETQYF,TGTGCCAGCAGCCCCCGGGGGGAGCGGGGGCCCCAAGAGACCCAGTACTTC
TRBV27,.,TRBJ1-1,TRBD1,CASILNRGLGEAFF,TGTGCCAGCATTTTAAACAGGGGGCTAGGTGAAGCTTTCTTT
TRBV10-3,.,TRBJ1-1,.,CAIRPSKGSAEAFF,TGTGCCATCAGGCCCTCGAAGGGTTCGGCTGAAGCTTTCTTT
TRBV7-8,once,TRBJ2-1,.,CASSTLGSSYNEQFF,TGTGCCAGCAGTACTCTCGGGAGCTCCTACAATGAGCAGTTCTTC
TRBV29-1,.,TRBJ1-2,TRBD1,CSVEGSRDRGRRGYTF,TGCAGCGTTGAGGGAAGCCGGGACAGGGGGCGCCGAGGCTACACCTTC
TRBV9,.,TRBJ2-5,TRBD1,CASSPPGVRGPQETQYF,TGTGCCAGCAGCCCACCAGGGGTCAGGGGGCCCCAAGAGACCCAGTACTTC
TRBV7-3,.,TRBJ2-3,TRBD2,CASSSQAGGIDTQYF,TGTGCCAGCAGCTCCCAAGCGGGGGGAATAGATACGCAGTATTTT
TRBV29-1,once,TRBJ1-1,.,CSVVGNTEAFF,TGCAGCGTCGTTGGGAACACTGAAGCTTTCTTT
TRBV30,.,TRBJ1-4,.,CAWSVGGTTNEKLFF,TGTGCCTGGAGTGTTGGGGGGACCACTAATGAAAAACTGTTTTTT
TRBV29-1,.,TRBJ1-1,TRBD1,CSAYPRDRGHTEAFF,TGCAGCGCCTATCCAAGGGACAGGGGCCACACTGAAGCTTTCTTT
TRBV10-1,.,TRBJ1-2,.,CAGLEGANYGYTF,TGCGCCGGATTGGAGGGCGCTAACTATGGCTACACCTTC
TRBV2,.,TRBJ1-2,.,CASSDPGATYGYTF,TGTGCCAGCAGTGATCCGGGAGCGACCTATGGCTACACCTTC
TRBV5-5,.,TRBJ1-5,.,CASSLAPGPVSNQPQHF,TGTGCCAGCAGCTTGGCTCCGGGGCCAGTTAGCAATCAGCCCCAGCATTTT
TRBV7-9,.,TRBJ1-3,.,CASSFGRRSGNTIYF,TGTGCCAGCAGCTTTGGGAGACGCTCTGGAAACACCATATATTTT
TRBV5-1,.,TRBJ2-7,.,CASSWQQTESYEQYF,TGCGCCAGCAGCTGGCAACAGACAGAGTCCTACGAGCAGTACTTC
TRBV5-6,many,TRBJ1-2,.,CASSRGDYGYTF,TGTGCCAGCAGCCGAGGGGATTATGGCTACACCTTC
TRBV5-4,few,TRBJ1-3,TRBD1,CASSLDRGRNTIYF,TGTGCCAGCAGCTTGGACAGGGGGCGGAACACCATATATTTT
TRBV4-3,.,TRBJ2-7,.,CASSQDRDRRYEQYF,TGCGCCAGCAGCCAAGATCGGGACCGCCGCTACGAGCAGTACTTC
TRBV27,.,TRBJ1-1,.,CASSLYQGSNTEAFF,TGTGCCAGCAGTTTATACCAGGGTAGCAACACTGAAGCTTTCTTT
TRBV6-5,.,TRBJ2-3,.,CASILSRVSTDTQYF,TGTGCCAGCATCCTATCGAGGGTAAGCACAGATACGCAGTATTTT
TRBV4-1,few,TRBJ1-4,.,CASSQDFKEKLFF,TGCGCCAGCAGCCAAGATTTCAAAGAAAAACTGTTTTTT
TRBV11-3,.,TRBJ2-2,.,CASSSEANTGELFF,TGTGCCAGCAGCTCGGAAGCGAACACCGGGGAGCTGTTTTTT
TRBV24-1,.,TRBJ2-3,.,CATRSTGAPTDTQYF,TGTGCCACCAGGTCGACAGGCGCCCCCACAGATACGCAGTATTTT
TRBV2,few,TRBJ2-7,.,CASREVRYSMDEQYF,TGTGCCAGCAGGGAGGTAAGGTACAGTATGGACGAGCAGTACTTC
TRBV5-6,.,TRBJ1-3,TRBD1,CASSWGQGLGFSGNTIYF,TGTGCCAGCAGCTGGGGACAGGGATTAGGGTTCTCTGGAAACACCATATATTTT